One T cell receptor beta chain is described in this entry. No antigen is known for it. The data belong to a study of brain T cells in children with intractable seizures. Points from the study as a whole: Clones missing pre-surgery may reflect undersampling of that blood sample.

Method: immunoSEQ multiplex PCR; TCRdb's copy keeps in-frame clones and lacks some. The sample yields 340,000 or so clones, over 90% seen once. The time point: blood from clinic visit 5 months post-surgery; TSC patient then seizure free. The sequenced cases were selected for having the highest brain T cell transcript signatures. Pre-surgery treatment included at least one anti-epileptic drug. The TCR comes from a boy younger than two with tuberous sclerosis and intractable seizures. Here the sequenced sample was peripheral blood, taken less than 6 months after surgery.

The CDR3 is CATSQVGDLTDTQYF. CDR3 coding DNA: TGTGCCACCAGCCAAGTAGGGGACCTCACAGATACGCAGTATTTT. This chain links TRBV24-1 with TRBJ2-3, with D perhaps given as TRBD1 or TRBD2 (5 bases each). Trimming took off 7 bases at V and 2 bases at J, with 15 bases between the two ends. The CDR3 covers 15 residues. Germline V CDR1 and CDR2: KGHDR, SFDVKD.